Shown below are 25 T cell receptor beta chains from a single sample sequenced in a study of spatial heterogeneity in lung cancer. Indicated time point: blood at routine non-recurrence follow-up after resection. TCRdb fed the 5' RACE reads into MiXCR, producing one record per CDR3 protein. The data hold 55,000 to 75,000 distinct CDR3 sequences, with around 8.9% observed a single time. Specimen: PBMCs, collected at follow-up. These receptors originate from a female donor with early-stage non-small cell lung cancer.

In its sample, this clonotype was seen many times. V usage is TRBV24-1 and J usage is TRBJ2-5; 9 bases agree with TRBD1. Germline CDR1 is KGHDR and CDR2 is SFDVKD. The J segment lost 2 bases and the V segment lost 3 bases, leaving 3 bases of the junction unmatched. The CDR3 is made up of 15 amino acids. The CDR3 protein is CATSDPGQGQETQYF. The CDR3 nucleotides are TGTGCCACCAGTGATCCCGGACAGGGGCAAGAGACCCAGTACTTC.

This clonotype was seen a handful of times. The V call is TRBV27, the J call TRBJ1-6, with 7 bases aligning to TRBD1. Per the germline V gene, CDR1 is MNHEY and CDR2 is SMNVEV (reference sequence). The CDR3 spans 14 residues. Trimming at V came to 8 bases and at J to 7 bases, leaving 8 bases not matched to a gene. The CDR3 DNA reads as TGTGCCAGCGGTTATCAGGGGGGAAATTCACCCCTCCACTTT. This codes for CASGYQGGNSPLHF.

At least ten counts were recorded for this clonotype. This CDR3 is CASSQGEGPRNQPQHF. CDR3 bases: TGCGCCAGCAGCCAGGGGGAGGGGCCCCGCAATCAGCCCCAGCATTTT. V and J are TRBV4-1 and TRBJ1-5; perhaps TRBD1 as D (5 bases). Looked up from germline, CDR1 is MGHRA and CDR2 is YSYEKL. V dropped 3 bases and J dropped 2 bases, with 14 bases sitting between them. CDR3 size: 16 residues.

This clonotype was detected many times. This chain connects TRBV20-1 to TRBJ2-1; 11 bases map to TRBD2. The CDR3 spans 19 residues. Germline lookup yields CDR1 DFQATT and CDR2 SNEGSKA (reference sequence). V dropped 4 bases and J dropped 7; count of bases not matched to a gene: 21. The CDR3 nucleotides read TGCAGTGCTACCAGACTAGCGGGATCAGAGGCGTACATTGCGAATGAGCAGTTCTTC. Translating it yields CSATRLAGSEAYIANEQFF.

This clonotype appeared many times. The rearrangement joins TRBV11-3 to TRBJ2-1, with TRBD1 matching over 9 bases. From germline, CDR1 is SGHNT and CDR2 YENEEA. After removal of 4 bases from V and 9 bases from J, the junction contained 7 bases not matched to a gene. This CDR3 spans 14 amino acids. CDR3 protein: CASSYSGTGIEQFF. CDR3 nucleotides: TGTGCCAGCAGCTATTCCGGGACAGGGATTGAGCAGTTCTTC.

Turning to this clonotype: A much larger clonotype is one base distant, so this may be a read error. The chain links TRBV5-5 to TRBJ1-4; D unclear. From germline, CDR1 is SGHKS and CDR2 YYEKEE (reference sequence). The CDR3 consists of 13 residues. The CDR3 DNA follows: TGTGCCAGCAGCTTTGTAGGGAATGAAAAACTGTCTTTT. It translates to CASSFVGNEKLSF.

This clonotype was counted many times. The chain carries TRBV18 and TRBJ2-1; TRBD1 matches 7 bases. J was trimmed by 7 bases and V by 6 bases; bases with no gene match: 12. This CDR3 contains 15 residues. In germline, CDR1 is KGHSH, CDR2 LQKENI. CDR3 DNA: TGTGCCAGCTCCGATAATAGGGGACAGACTAATGAGCAGTTCTTC. Its protein product is CASSDNRGQTNEQFF.

This clonotype was detected many times. The chain carries TRBV20-1 and TRBJ2-1; TRBD2 might be the D (6 bases). Trimming removed 3 bases from V and 5 bases from J, with 11 bases in between. The CDR3 is 13 amino acids. From germline, CDR1 is DFQATT and CDR2 SNEGSKA (reference sequence). DNA of the CDR3: TGCAGTGCTAGCGGGGGAGCCGACAATGAGCAGTTCTTC. This encodes CSASGGADNEQFF.

This clonotype was seen repeatedly, ten times or more. This chain joins TRBV21-1 and TRBJ2-7; the DNA was not used to check the table's D call, TRBD2. TRBV21-1 is assigned pseudogene status. CDR3 size: 15 residues. The DNA for the CDR3 is TGTGCCAGCAGCAAAGCCCGGGGACTCTCCTACGAGCAGTACTTC. Translated: CASSKARGLSYEQYF.

The chain employs TRBV19 and TRBJ2-7; tentative D call: TRBD2 (6 bases). V dropped 2 bases and J dropped 2 bases, with 13 bases sitting between them. The CDR3 totals 15 residues. Germline V lookup: CDR1 LNHDA, CDR2 SQIVND (reference sequence). CDR3 sequence: CASSIRAGLTYEQYF. CDR3 DNA sequence: TGTGCCAGTAGTATAAGAGCGGGCCTCACCTACGAGCAGTACTTC.

This clonotype was detected many times. The chain is built from TRBV5-1 and TRBJ2-3, with D perhaps assigned TRBD1 or TRBD2 (5 bases each). The CDR3 runs to 16 residues. Germline V gene data show CDR1 as SGHRS and CDR2 as YFSETQ. Trimming removed 0 bases at V and 2 bases at J, with 13 bases between. The CDR3 here is CASSLGSGRVTDTQYF. CDR3 in DNA: TGCGCCAGCAGCTTGGGATCGGGGCGCGTCACAGATACGCAGTATTTT.

This clonotype was seen many times. V is TRBV5-1 and J is TRBJ2-3; possibly TRBD1 for D (5 bases). The CDR3 sequence is 14 residues long. The V end lost 0 bases, the J end lost 6 bases, and 11 bases lay between the germline ends. In germline, CDR1 is SGHRS, CDR2 YFSETQ. The CDR3 DNA reads TGCGCCAGCAGCTTGGGAGACAGATCCGATACGCAGTATTTT. This translates into CASSLGDRSDTQYF.

This clonotype was seen at least ten times. The chain uses TRBV20-1 and TRBJ2-1, with D unresolved. CDR3 length equals 13 residues. Trimming pared 3 bases from V and 10 bases from J, leaving 16 bases between. From germline, CDR1 is DFQATT and CDR2 SNEGSKA (reference sequence). CDR3 DNA: TGCAGTGCTAGTCACCCCGCTAGGAAAGAGCAGTTCTTC. Protein sequence: CSASHPARKEQFF.

The chain is built from TRBV7-9 and TRBJ1-3; 8 bases agree with TRBD1. Trimming at V came to 4 bases and at J to 0 bases, leaving 8 bases not matched to a gene. Germline V gene data show CDR1 as SEHNR and CDR2 as FQNEAQ (reference sequence). This CDR3 contains 17 residues. Here the CDR3 DNA reads TGTGCCAGCAGCTCCCCCGGGACAGGACTCTCTGGAAACACCATATATTTT. Translation gives CASSSPGTGLSGNTIYF.

In this sample, this clonotype turned up many times. CDR3 sequence (DNA): TGTGCCAGCAGCTTAACGCCCGCGGGGGAGACCCAGTACTTC. Protein product: CASSLTPAGETQYF. V usage is TRBV7-3 and J usage is TRBJ2-5, with TRBD2 as a possible D gene (6 bases). The CDR3 is made up of 14 amino acids. Germline V gene data show CDR1 as SGHTA and CDR2 as FQGTGA. V gave up 0 bases and J gave up 5 bases, with 10 bases separating them.

This clonotype was counted many times. The chain joins TRBV27 to TRBJ2-1; D ambiguous. Germline loops: CDR1 MNHEY, CDR2 SMNVEV (reference sequence). The CDR3 runs to 16 residues. The V end lost 4 bases, the J end lost 3 bases, and 16 bases lay between the germline ends. CDR3 DNA sequence: TGTGCCAGCAGTTCCGGACGGACCAAAAGCTACAATGAGCAGTTCTTC. Protein: CASSSGRTKSYNEQFF.

This clonotype was picked up many times. The chain recombines TRBV6-1 with TRBJ2-1; D gene unclear. The V and J ends lost 4 bases and 5 bases respectively, with 15 bases between them. The CDR3 spans 15 residues. Germline V lookup: CDR1 MNHNS, CDR2 SASEGT. CDR3 in amino acids: CASSVASSGNNEQFF. DNA for the CDR3: TGTGCCAGCAGTGTGGCCTCTAGTGGGAACAATGAGCAGTTCTTC.

The table lists this clonotype with many counts. The chain joins TRBV28 to TRBJ2-7, with 12 bases aligning to TRBD2. The CDR3 is made up of 13 amino acids. The ends lost 8 bases at V and 7 bases at J; junction bases unmatched: 6. Germline CDR1 MDHEN, CDR2 SYDVKM. CDR3 nucleotide sequence: TGTGCCAGCGGGGCTAGCGGGAGGGGTGAGCAGTACTTC. This sequence encodes CASGASGRGEQYF.

This clonotype occurred many times. V gene TRBV7-3 combines with J gene TRBJ2-1; 9 bases line up with TRBD2. Germline V gene lookup returns CDR1 SGHTA and CDR2 FQGTGA. With V trimmed by 2 bases and J by 8 bases, 10 bases remained unmatched. This CDR3 is built from 16 residues. The CDR3 spells CASSLAGGTRIYEQFF. CDR3 sequence (DNA): TGTGCCAGCAGCTTAGCGGGAGGGACCCGAATATATGAGCAGTTCTTC.

The chain links TRBV12-3 or TRBV12-4 to TRBJ1-1; D is unclear. This CDR3 has 11 amino acids. V was cut by 6 bases and J by 7 bases, with 9 bases left in between. The CDR3 bases are TGTGCCAGCAGCCCTTCGATTGAAGCTTTCTTT. Translated, it gives CASSPSIEAFF.

This clonotype was counted between two and nine times. The chain recombines TRBV7-2 with TRBJ2-3, with D tentatively TRBD2 (5 bases). Trimming left V 1 base short and J 5 bases short, with 10 bases between. CDR3 length: 14 amino acids. Germline V gives CDR1 SGHTA, CDR2 FQGNSA. CDR3 sequence reads: CASSLVVLEDTQYF. The CDR3 region has the DNA TGTGCCAGCAGCTTAGTAGTACTAGAAGATACGCAGTATTTT.

A word on this clonotype: One junction end disagrees with the germline gene, perhaps due to a read error. For the CDR3, the DNA is TGCGGTGCCAGTCTAGCGGGAGTAACAGATACGCAGTATTTT. Translating gives CGASLAGVTDTQYF. J is TRBJ2-3 and V is TRBV20-1, with 10 nucleotides matching TRBD2. CDR1 is DFQATT, CDR2 SNEGSKA, per germline (reference sequence). This CDR3 comprises 14 residues.

At least ten counts were recorded for this clonotype. The V call is TRBV5-1, the J call TRBJ2-5; 11 bases are shared with TRBD2. CDR1 is SGHRS, CDR2 YFSETQ, per germline. This CDR3 has 15 amino acids. With V trimmed by 0 bases and J by 4 bases, 2 bases remained unmatched. The CDR3 region is CASSLGGLAGETQYF. Written as DNA, the CDR3 is TGCGCCAGCAGCTTGGGAGGACTAGCGGGAGAGACCCAGTACTTC.

This clonotype was seen ten or more times. The V gene is TRBV7-9, the J gene TRBJ1-1; D gene ambiguous. CDR3 size: 12 residues. V was shortened by 2 bases and J by 3 bases, with 4 bases between the two germline ends. Germline values: CDR1 SEHNR, CDR2 FQNEAQ (reference sequence). CDR3 sequence: CASSLRDTEAFF. CDR3 in DNA: TGTGCCAGCAGCTTAAGGGACACTGAAGCTTTCTTT.

This clonotype appeared many times. The chain couples TRBV7-9 to TRBJ2-5, with TRBD1 matching 8 bases. Trimming at V came to 1 base and at J to 2 bases, leaving 6 bases not matched to a gene. The CDR3 is 16 residues long. Germline V lookup: CDR1 SEHNR, CDR2 FQNEAQ (reference sequence). The CDR3 coding sequence is TGTGCCAGCAGCTTAGGTCTCCGGACAGGGCAAGAGACCCAGTACTTC. Its translation: CASSLGLRTGQETQYF.